This T cell receptor (beta chain) is from a study of shared T cell receptors in the human thymus. Profiled with immunoSEQ multiplex PCR; TCRdb holds only in-frame clones, not every one. The sample holds hundreds of thousands of clones, 80% to 90% seen once. CDR3 size: 16 residues. The germline CDR1 and CDR2 sequences are MDHEN and SYDVKM. The V end lost 1 base, the J end lost 0 bases, and 13 bases lay between the germline ends. The data were also submitted as part of a second study, on human thymus T cells. As that study records: Corrective cardiac operations yielded the resected thymus tissue.

Source material: thymocytes. V and J are TRBV28 and TRBJ2-7; possibly TRBD2 for D (6 bases). The receptor was derived from a girl under three years old with a congenital heart defect. The CDR3 here is CASSLSERVYSYEQYF. CDR3 DNA: TGTGCCAGCAGTTTATCGGAGCGGGTATACTCCTACGAGCAGTACTTC.